This T cell receptor beta chain appears in the sequencing data of a study of cytomegalovirus exposure and HLA in healthy donors. The PCR used 60 Vbeta and 13 Jbeta primers. In the original processing: A later analysis counted some 87 million unique TCR beta chains, roughly 11 million shared. Some clones are missing from TCRdb's copy, which holds only in-frame ones; the method was immunoSEQ multiplex PCR. The V and J calls and the clone size are those of that table, but D and trimming were determined from the DNA. This sample has about 130,000 clones, with roughly 82% found just once. Points on this clone: Its antigen is unidentified.

Study outcomes and limitations: Sequencing had likely introduced a cluster of highly shared sequence variants as an artifact. The presence/absence work took it that sequencing depth was about the same across donors. Common viral pathogens seemed, in a later analysis, to connect with several of the most significant clusters.

The CDR3 covers 14 residues. CDR1 is MNHEY, CDR2 SVGAGI, per germline. The V segment lost 2 bases and the J segment 7 bases; nucleotides outside the gene matches: 5. The TCR originated in a male donor in good health and CMV-seropositive. Material: PBMCs. The V gene is TRBV6-5, the J gene TRBJ2-1; TRBD1 matches at 7 bases. The CDR3 DNA follows: TGTGCCAGCAGTTACCCGGGACAGTCAAATGAGCAGTTCTTC. This sequence encodes CASSYPGQSNEQFF.